This T cell receptor beta chain was found in a study of OX40 agonist ivuxolimab in advanced cancers. The method was immunoSEQ multiplex PCR; TCRdb's version includes in-frame clones alone and lacks a portion of them. This sample has 90,000 to 130,000 clones; about 91% occur once, and the top ten carry over 0.6%. This CDR3 is 19 amino acids long. The germline CDR1 and CDR2 sequences are SGHTA and FQGTGA. V lost 2 bases to trimming and J lost 7 bases; unmatched junction nucleotides: 16. Turning to this clone: Its target is unknown.

Broader study findings: The expanded peripheral T cells' antigen specificity was not determined. CD4+ and CD8+ T cells in blood underwent clonal expansion by week 6 at 0.1 to 3.0 mg/kg.

The starting material was CD4+ or CD8+ T cells sorted from blood, obtained in a trial of the OX40 agonist ivuxolimab. This TCR was sampled from an adult with an advanced solid tumor such as melanoma, head and neck, liver or kidney cancer. The V call is TRBV7-3, the J call TRBJ2-1; 11 positions match TRBD2. CDR3 protein: CASSLYSHLTSGSLNEQFF. The CDR3 DNA reads as TGTGCCAGCAGCTTATATTCCCATCTAACTAGCGGGAGTTTAAATGAGCAGTTCTTC.